This TCR beta chain was identified during a study of early T cells in non-severe SARS-CoV-2 infection. Study conclusions and caveats: Matching against VDJdb likely underestimated virus-specific expansions, favoring anti-spike CD8.

The protocol attached unique molecular identifiers to individual cDNA molecules. TCRdb re-called the 5' RACE reads with MiXCR, one entry per CDR3 protein. This sample has over 60,000 distinct CDR3 sequences, with around 10% found just once. This clonotype has a handful of counts. Its specificity is unknown. V shed 6 bases and J shed 6 bases, with 14 bases lying between them. The V gene's germline CDR1 is KGHSH and CDR2 LQKENI. The CDR3 spans 13 residues. The gene calls are TRBV18 and TRBJ1-1; no reliable D call. This TCR came from an adult who was a healthcare worker with PCR-confirmed SARS-CoV-2 infection or an uninfected control (not recorded which). The source material was whole blood, sampled at baseline. CDR3 DNA: TGTGCCAGCTCGTCTAATGTGGGCTCTGAAGCTTTCTTT. Translating it yields CASSSNVGSEAFF.